This T cell receptor (beta chain) was captured by sequencing in a study of T cells expressing NK-cell markers. Study as a whole: The eight sequenced donors comprised seven who were HCMV-seropositive and one who was seronegative. Findings of the study overall: Five or six donors showed dominant NKG2C+ clonotypes comprising about 1.0-7.0% of their CD8+ T cells.

The TCR beta cDNA came from 5'RACE template switching with UMIs. TCRdb derives one entry per CDR3 protein from the 5' RACE reads, leaving out DNA. This repertoire includes roughly 450,000 distinct CDR3 sequences. About this clonotype: Antigen unknown.

The CDR3 covers 14 residues. The germline CDR1 and CDR2 sequences are DFQATT and SNEGSKA (reference sequence). This sequence originates from a woman in her forties or fifties in good health. The sequencing sample was made of blood T cells: a sorted CD56 or NKG2C T cell subset, CD4+ or CD8+ T cells, or bulk PBMC T cells (not recorded which). The chain combines TRBV20-1 with TRBJ2-5; TCRdb gives TRBD1 as the D gene, but with no DNA this cannot be confirmed. CDR3 sequence: CSARAGRVGETQYF.